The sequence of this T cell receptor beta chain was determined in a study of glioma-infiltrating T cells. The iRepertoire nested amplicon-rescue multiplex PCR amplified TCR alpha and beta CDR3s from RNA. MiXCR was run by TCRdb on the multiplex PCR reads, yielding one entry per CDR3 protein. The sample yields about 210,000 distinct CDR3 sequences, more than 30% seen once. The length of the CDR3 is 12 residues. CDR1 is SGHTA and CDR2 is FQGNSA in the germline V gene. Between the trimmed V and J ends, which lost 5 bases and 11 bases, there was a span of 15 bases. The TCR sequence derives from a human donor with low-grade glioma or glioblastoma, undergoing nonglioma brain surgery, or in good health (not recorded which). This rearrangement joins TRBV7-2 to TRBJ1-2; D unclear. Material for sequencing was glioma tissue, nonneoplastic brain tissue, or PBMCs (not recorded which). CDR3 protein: CASSQRTWGYTF. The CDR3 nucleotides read TGTGCCAGCAGCCAGCGGACTTGGGGATACACCTTC.